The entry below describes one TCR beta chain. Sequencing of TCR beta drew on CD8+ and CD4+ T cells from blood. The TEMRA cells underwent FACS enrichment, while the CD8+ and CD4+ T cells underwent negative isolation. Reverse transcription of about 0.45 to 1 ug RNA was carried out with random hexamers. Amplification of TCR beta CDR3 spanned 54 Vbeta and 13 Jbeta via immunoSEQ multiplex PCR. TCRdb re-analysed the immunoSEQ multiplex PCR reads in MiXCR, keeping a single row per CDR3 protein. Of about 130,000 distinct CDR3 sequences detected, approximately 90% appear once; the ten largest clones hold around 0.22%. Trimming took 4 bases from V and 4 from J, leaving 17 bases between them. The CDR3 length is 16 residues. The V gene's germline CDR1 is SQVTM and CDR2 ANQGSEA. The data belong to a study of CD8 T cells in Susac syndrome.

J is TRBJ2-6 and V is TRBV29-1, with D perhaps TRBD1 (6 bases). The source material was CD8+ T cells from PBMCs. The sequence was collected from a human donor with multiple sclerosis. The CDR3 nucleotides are TGCAGCGTTGGATCCGCGGACAGATCCGGGGCCAACGTCCTGACTTTC. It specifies CSVGSADRSGANVLTF.